This TCR beta chain was identified in a study of T cells after yellow fever vaccination. Study-level information: SMART-Seq v4 Ultra Low Input prepared the low-cell-number fractions. Whole-study results and caveats: Although the secondary response was weaker, it peaked faster, at day 5 versus 15. Overlap between CD4 and CD8 compartments was detected for a small share of clonotypes. Detected again after the booster were most primary-vaccination clones, at 95% to 96% CD4 and roughly 88% CD8.

TCRdb reanalysed the 5' RACE reads using MiXCR and keeps one entry per CDR3 protein. The table has just under 85,000 distinct CDR3 sequences, less than 15% seen once. CDR1 MRHNA and CDR2 SNTAGT come from the germline V gene. The V end lost 0 bases, the J end lost 5 bases, and 7 bases lay between the germline ends. The CDR3 contains 13 residues. The sample here was CD8+ T cells not binding an NS4B(214-222) dextramer, sorted from PBMCs, taken approximately 22 days after the first yellow fever vaccination. The TCR was taken from a man aged 18 to 29 who received the YFV17D yellow fever vaccine. The chain recombines TRBV6-4 with TRBJ1-1; TRBD1 is a possible D gene (5 bases). The CDR3 region has the DNA TGTGCCAGCAGTGACTCGGGGGGGACTGAAGCTTTCTTT. This sequence encodes CASSDSGGTEAFF.